These 17 T cell receptor beta chains share one sample of origin, sequenced in a study of blood T cell repertoires in COVID-19. Repertoires were generated with immunoSEQ multiplex PCR, while TCRdb's copy carries only in-frame clones and drops some. The data show over 85,000 clones, 87% seen once. Source material: peripheral blood. The source is a man aged 65 to 85 with acute or convalescent COVID-19.

The V and J genes are TRBV6-5 and TRBJ1-6, with D possibly being TRBD1 (5 bases). This CDR3 region has 14 residues. V was clipped by 0 bases and J by 9 bases, with 9 bases between them. CDR1 is MNHEY, CDR2 SVGAGI, per germline. The CDR3 loop reads CASSYSMDTSPLHF. The CDR3 nucleotides read TGTGCCAGCAGTTACTCTATGGACACTTCACCCCTCCACTTT.

The J gene is TRBJ2-3, the V gene TRBV19, with TRBD2 matching 9 bases. The CDR3 extends over 16 amino acids. The germline CDR1 and CDR2 sequences are LNHDA and SQIVND (reference sequence). The V gene end was trimmed by 0 bases and the J gene end by 5 bases; junction bases not matched to a gene: 6. Here the CDR3 reads CASSIDRGGAGDTQYF. Here the CDR3 DNA reads TGTGCCAGTAGTATAGATCGCGGGGGGGCCGGAGATACGCAGTATTTT.

The CDR3 loop reads CASSQSWDRANEQFF. The CDR3 nucleotides read TGTGCCAGCAGCCAATCGTGGGACAGGGCGAATGAGCAGTTCTTC. The V call is TRBV6-4, the J call TRBJ2-1; 9 positions match TRBD1. Germline V gives CDR1 MRHNA, CDR2 SNTAGT. J lost 7 bases, V lost 6 bases, and 10 bases had no gene match. There are 15 residues in the CDR3.

This chain uses TRBV6-1 with TRBJ2-3; D is ambiguous. The germline CDR1 and CDR2 sequences are MNHNS and SASEGT. Between the trimmed V and J ends, which lost 2 bases and 0 bases, there was a span of 12 bases. The CDR3 consists of 16 residues. CDR3 in amino acids: CASSEYGFTSTDTQYF. CDR3 sequence (DNA): TGTGCCAGCAGTGAATATGGCTTCACCAGCACAGATACGCAGTATTTT.

The chain uses TRBV27 and TRBJ2-1, with 7 nucleotides matching TRBD1. With 2 bases clipped from V and 6 bases from J, the junction kept 16 bases outside the gene matches. Germline-derived CDR1 and CDR2 are MNHEY and SMNVEV (reference sequence). This CDR3 has 18 residues. The CDR3 bases are TGTGCCAGCAGTTTAGGGTACGGACTGGACAGGAAACGCAATGAGCAGTTCTTC. Protein sequence: CASSLGYGLDRKRNEQFF.

The J gene is TRBJ2-5, the V gene TRBV10-3; 7 bases map to TRBD2. This CDR3 contains 16 residues. CDR1 and CDR2 from the germline V gene are ENHRY and SYGVKD. The trim removed 0 bases at V and 1 base at J, leaving 5 bases unmatched. In DNA, the CDR3 is TGTGCCATCAGTGAGTCGAGCGGGGTCGGCCAAGAGACCCAGTACTTC. This codes for CAISESSGVGQETQYF.

The V gene is TRBV28, the J gene TRBJ2-3, with a weak D call TRBD1 (5 bases). The CDR3 contains 13 residues. Germline CDR1 MDHEN, CDR2 SYDVKM. The germline V and J ends were trimmed by 4 bases and 7 bases, with 12 bases remaining between them. CDR3 DNA: TGTGCCAGCAGTTCACCCCAGGGAAATACGCAGTATTTT. Protein product: CASSSPQGNTQYF. Filled out from reference TRBV28 and TRBJ2-3, the complete variable domain reads DVKVTQSSRYLVKRTGEKVFLECVQDMDHENMFWYRQDPGLGLRLIYFSYDVKMKEKGDIPEGYSVSREKKERFSLILESASTNQTSMYLCASSSPQGNTQYFGPGTRLTVL.

This clone was found a few times. This sample includes further DNA sequences coding for the same CDR3. CDR3 DNA: TGTGCCAGTAGCGCCGGGACAGGGGGAGGGCAGCCCCAGCATTTT. Amino acid sequence: CASSAGTGGGQPQHF. The rearrangement joins TRBV19 to TRBJ1-5; 11 bases fit TRBD1. This CDR3 is 15 amino acids long. J was trimmed by 7 bases and V by 6 bases; bases with no gene match: 8. CDR1 is LNHDA, CDR2 SQIVND, per germline (reference sequence).

Only a few counts were recorded for this clone. The chain joins TRBV5-1 to TRBJ2-2; D is unclear. The CDR3 consists of 13 residues. Germline V lookup: CDR1 SGHRS, CDR2 YFSETQ. Trimming left V 4 bases short and J 5 bases short, with 9 bases between. CDR3 bases: TGCGCCAGCAGCGTGACTGTAACCGGGGAGCTGTTTTTT. This encodes CASSVTVTGELFF.

This clone was detected once. Here the CDR3 reads CSVEGAGETQYF. The CDR3 DNA reads as TGCAGCGTTGAGGGGGCTGGAGAGACCCAGTACTTC. This chain links TRBV29-1 with TRBJ2-5; D might be TRBD1 (6 bases). Per germline, CDR1 SQVTM and CDR2 ANQGSEA. V was pared by 3 bases and J by 4 bases, with 9 bases between. CDR3 length: 12 amino acids.

This clone appeared a single time. The chain couples TRBV27 to TRBJ1-5, with D maybe TRBD1 (6 bases). The length of the CDR3 is 15 residues. Trimming removed 6 bases at V and 2 bases at J, with 14 bases between. CDR1 is MNHEY and CDR2 is SMNVEV in the germline V gene (reference sequence). The CDR3: CASRPRGQGNQPQHF. The CDR3 DNA reads TGTGCCAGCAGGCCAAGGGGACAAGGCAATCAGCCCCAGCATTTT.

This clone was seen once. The rearrangement joins TRBV6-5 to TRBJ1-1; 7 positions match TRBD1. The CDR3 consists of 14 residues. The ends lost 5 bases at V and 1 base at J; junction bases unmatched: 4. In germline, CDR1 is MNHEY, CDR2 SVGAGI. The chain's CDR3 is CASSQTGRNTEAFF. The CDR3 bases are TGTGCCAGCAGTCAGACAGGGAGGAACACTGAAGCTTTCTTT.

The CDR3 nucleotides are TGTGCCAGTAGTATGAGGCTGGGCACTGAAGCTTTCTTT. This sequence encodes CASSMRLGTEAFF. The J gene is TRBJ1-1, the V gene TRBV19, with D hard to call. The V end lost 3 bases, the J end lost 4 bases, and 9 bases lay between the germline ends. This CDR3 has 13 residues. CDR1 LNHDA and CDR2 SQIVND come from the germline V gene (reference sequence).

V is TRBV9 and J is TRBJ2-2, with D tentatively TRBD2 (6 bases). Looked up from germline, CDR1 is SGDLS and CDR2 is YYNGEE. The CDR3 loop spans 16 amino acids. V was pared by 4 bases and J by 5 bases, with 18 bases between. CDR3 in DNA: TGTGCCAGCAGCCCTCCATGGGCTAGCGCTACCGGGGAGCTGTTTTTT. Protein product: CASSPPWASATGELFF.

The chain joins TRBV6-5 to TRBJ1-3, with D perhaps TRBD1 (6 bases). The germline V gene has CDR1 MNHEY and CDR2 SVGAGI. The CDR3 is 14 amino acids. The V and J ends lost 6 bases and 0 bases respectively, with 9 bases between them. This chain's CDR3 is CASRRDISGNTIYF. The CDR3 nucleotides read TGTGCCAGCAGAAGGGACATCTCTGGAAACACCATATATTTT.

The rearrangement joins TRBV27 to TRBJ1-6; D remains unclear. In germline, CDR1 is MNHEY, CDR2 SMNVEV (reference sequence). V was pared by 6 bases and J by 9 bases, with 12 bases between. This CDR3 has 13 amino acids. The CDR3 region is CASSSSGFSPLHF. The CDR3 nucleotides read TGTGCCAGCAGCTCAAGCGGGTTTTCACCCCTCCACTTT.

The V gene is TRBV5-6, the J gene TRBJ1-2; possibly TRBD1 for D (6 bases). The V end was cut by 3 bases, the J end by 1 base, with 10 bases between. Germline lookup yields CDR1 SGHDT and CDR2 YYEEEE. CDR3 length: 14 residues. CDR3: CASSWGQINYGYTF. For the CDR3, the DNA is TGTGCCAGCAGCTGGGGACAAATTAACTATGGCTACACCTTC.